These T cell receptor beta chains were read from a single sample in a study of lung T cells in sarcoidosis with Löfgren's syndrome. TCRdb called the reads again in MiXCR, with one record for every CDR3 protein. Of 60,000 to 65,000 distinct CDR3 sequences in the sample, over 20% were seen once. Sequences were obtained from CD4+ T cells from PBMCs. The receptors come from a human donor with sarcoidosis (Löfgren's syndrome or another form), or a control subject (not recorded which). CDR3s include the opening cysteine and the closing phenylalanine or tryptophan. A D gene is named only where the DNA matches it firmly. Size tells how often a clone was seen (once, few, many) or the class of an expanded clone, and some rows leave it out.

clone size,J gene,CDR3 length,V gene,D gene,CDR3 DNA,CDR3 protein
few,TRBJ1-3,16,TRBV7-2,-,TGTGCCAGCAGCCCCCCGGGGCCCCGCTCTGGAAACACCATATATTTT,CASSPPGPRSGNTIYF
many,TRBJ1-6,17,TRBV6-1,-,TGTGCCAGCAGCCCCTATCACGGGGGCGCGTTAAATTCACCCCTCCACTTT,CASSPYHGGALNSPLHF
-,TRBJ2-7,15,TRBV5-4,-,TGTGCCAGCAGCCGCCACCCGGACCCTACCTACGAGCAGTACTTC,CASSRHPDPTYEQYF
few,TRBJ2-1,17,TRBV29-1,TRBD2,TGCAGCGTTGCCCAGGGACTAGCGGGAGGCCTCTTCCATGAGCAGTTCTTC,CSVAQGLAGGLFHEQFF
many,TRBJ1-4,14,TRBV19,TRBD1,TGTGCCAGCGCCCATGCAGGGGGAGGTGAAAAACTGTTTTTT,CASAHAGGGEKLFF
-,TRBJ2-3,20,TRBV5-1,TRBD1,TGCGCCAGCAGCTCGGAGGCCGGGACAGGGGCCCCAGATTCCTCAGATACGCAGTATTTT,CASSSEAGTGAPDSSDTQYF
many,TRBJ2-1,15,TRBV27,TRBD1,TGTGCCAGCAGTTCCCTGAGGGACAGGGTGAATGAGCAGTTCTTC,CASSSLRDRVNEQFF
many,TRBJ2-3,13,TRBV19,-,TGTGCCAGTAGTTTTGGCGGTGCAGATACGCAGTATTTT,CASSFGGADTQYF
few,TRBJ2-7,13,TRBV28,TRBD2,TGTGCCAGCAGCTTAGCGGGAACCTACGAGCAGTACTTC,CASSLAGTYEQYF
many,TRBJ1-1,14,TRBV6-1,TRBD1,TGTGCCAGCCATGGACAGGGTGTGAACACTGAAGCTTTCTTT,CASHGQGVNTEAFF
many,TRBJ2-1,15,TRBV20-1,TRBD1,TGCAGTGCTAGCTCCGCGGGACAGGGGGCCGATGAGCAGTTCTTC,CSASSAGQGADEQFF
-,TRBJ2-3,17,TRBV5-1,TRBD2,TGCGCCAGCAGCTTTGACGCGGGGGGGCACGGCACAGATACGCAGTATTTT,CASSFDAGGHGTDTQYF
many,TRBJ2-3,14,TRBV7-2,-,TGTGCCAGCAGCTTATACTGGACGACAGATACGCAGTATTTT,CASSLYWTTDTQYF
many,TRBJ1-1,13,TRBV27,-,TGTGCCAGCAGTCTGGGCCGGCCCGCTGAAGCTTTCTTT,CASSLGRPAEAFF
many,TRBJ1-5,16,TRBV28,TRBD1,TGTGCCAGCAGTAATCCCCCGGGACAGCGTAATCAGCCCCAGCATTTT,CASSNPPGQRNQPQHF
many,TRBJ2-3,15,TRBV11-2,-,TGTGCCAGCAGCTTAGAGGTGTGGAGCACAGATACGCAGTATTTT,CASSLEVWSTDTQYF
many,TRBJ2-2,13,TRBV24-1,-,TGTGCCACCAGTGACCAAAACACCGGGGAGCTGTTTTTT,CATSDQNTGELFF
many,TRBJ1-5,13,TRBV12-3/TRBV12-4,-,TGTGCCAGCAGTTTGAATCCTCGTCAGCCCCAGCATTTT,CASSLNPRQPQHF
many,TRBJ2-7,15,TRBV6-6,TRBD2,TGTGCCAGCAGTTACGGAAGTAGCGGGAATCGGGAGCAGTACTTC,CASSYGSSGNREQYF
many,TRBJ2-5,13,TRBV2,-,TGTGCCAGCAACCGGGTGCAGCAAGAGACCCAGTACTTC,CASNRVQQETQYF
many,TRBJ1-2,15,TRBV7-2,-,TGTGCCAGCAGCTTAGATACAGGGACGAAATATGGCTACACCTTC,CASSLDTGTKYGYTF
few,TRBJ2-6,16,TRBV2,-,TGTGCCAGCAGTGAATCTCGCCGCTCTGGGGCCAACGTCCTGACTTTC,CASSESRRSGANVLTF
-,TRBJ2-5,14,TRBV6-1,TRBD1,TGTGCCAGCAGACACTTAGGACAGGGTGAGACCCAGTACTTC,CASRHLGQGETQYF
many,TRBJ2-7,14,TRBV7-6,-,TGTGCCAGCAGCTTAATCCAGGGCTCCTACGAGCAGTACTTC,CASSLIQGSYEQYF
many,TRBJ1-1,12,TRBV7-9,-,TGTGCCAGCAGCTTATCAGTATCCGAAGCTTTCTTT,CASSLSVSEAFF
many,TRBJ1-2,14,TRBV6-1,-,TGTGCCAGCAGACTGGGAGCGACCTCCTATGGCTACACCTTC,CASRLGATSYGYTF
many,TRBJ1-4,16,TRBV28,TRBD1,TGTGCCAGCAGTTCAACCCGACAGGGCGCACGTGAAAAACTGTTTTTT,CASSSTRQGAREKLFF
few,TRBJ1-1,15,TRBV12-3/TRBV12-4,-,TGTGCCAGCAGTTCCCCCGGGCAGATGAACACTGAAGCTTTCTTT,CASSSPGQMNTEAFF
many,TRBJ2-1,18,TRBV7-9,TRBD2,TGTGCCAGCAGCCCTCATTCCGGGACTAGCGGGAGGGCTGATGAGCAGTTCTTC,CASSPHSGTSGRADEQFF
-,TRBJ2-5,15,TRBV7-2,TRBD2,TGTGCCAGCAGCGCTTGGCGGGAGGGCCCAGAGACCCAGTACTTC,CASSAWREGPETQYF
few,TRBJ2-5,14,TRBV19,-,TGTGCCAGTAGTCCACGTTCCACCAGAGAGACCCAGTACTTC,CASSPRSTRETQYF
few,TRBJ2-7,12,TRBV6-1,-,TGTGCCAGCAGTCCCCTCCCTCGGGAGCAGTACTTC,CASSPLPREQYF
many,TRBJ2-5,15,TRBV6-1,-,TGTGCCAGCAGTAACCCACAGGGAGGGCAAGAGACCCAGTACTTC,CASSNPQGGQETQYF
medium-sized,TRBJ2-7,11,TRBV27,-,TGTGCCAGCAGAAGGGAATACGAGCAGTACTTC,CASRREYEQYF
many,TRBJ1-1,15,TRBV14,TRBD1,TGTGCCAGCAGCCAATTGGGACAGTCGAACACTGAAGCTTTCTTT,CASSQLGQSNTEAFF
many,TRBJ2-7,15,TRBV20-1,-,TGCAGTGCTTCCCTTCTTTGGGGGACCTCCTACGAGCAGTACTTC,CSASLLWGTSYEQYF
-,TRBJ1-2,16,TRBV12-5,TRBD1,TGTGCTAGTGGTTTAGGGACAGGGAGCGGTAACTATGGCTACACCTTC,CASGLGTGSGNYGYTF
many,TRBJ1-1,15,TRBV27,-,TGTGCCAGCAACCTAAGGGCGACAATGAACACTGAAGCTTTCTTT,CASNLRATMNTEAFF
many,TRBJ2-1,12,TRBV28,-,TGTAGAGTGGGAAGCTCCTACAATGAGCAGTTCTTC,CRVGSSYNEQFF
many,TRBJ2-7,12,TRBV6-1,-,TGTGCCAGCAGCCTTAGTTCCTACGAGCAGTACTTC,CASSLSSYEQYF
many,TRBJ2-7,13,TRBV20-1,TRBD1,TGCAGTGCTTTGCGAACCCAGGGGGACGAGCAGTACTTC,CSALRTQGDEQYF
-,TRBJ2-2,14,TRBV2,-,TGTGCCAGCAAGGTGACGGCGAACACCGGGGAGCTGTTTTTT,CASKVTANTGELFF
many,TRBJ1-2,12,TRBV28,-,TGTGCCAGCAGTTTAAAGGGGGGTAGCTACACCTTC,CASSLKGGSYTF
many,TRBJ2-5,13,TRBV4-2,-,TGTGCCAGCAGCCAAGCCGTTCAAGAGACCCAGTACTTC,CASSQAVQETQYF
many,TRBJ1-2,13,TRBV19,-,TGTGCCAGTAGTCAACGTTACGACTATGGCTACACCTTC,CASSQRYDYGYTF
many,TRBJ2-5,13,TRBV2,TRBD1,TGTGCCAGCAGTCTTGGGACAGAAGAGACCCAGTACTTC,CASSLGTEETQYF
-,TRBJ2-2,16,TRBV7-2,-,TGTGCCAGCAGCTCTCGGGACACCCCGAGGACCTGGGAGCTGTTTTTT,CASSSRDTPRTWELFF
-,TRBJ2-5,15,TRBV2,-,TGTGCCAGCAGCATATCTTTCGGGGTAAAAGAGACCCAGTACTTC,CASSISFGVKETQYF
once,TRBJ2-7,13,TRBV14,-,TGTGCCAGCAGCCAAGATCCGGGACGGCAGCAGTACTTC,CASSQDPGRQQYF
few,TRBJ2-7,17,TRBV5-6,-,TGTGCCAGCAGCCGTGGACGTTGGCTGGACTCTTCCTACGAGCAGTACTTC,CASSRGRWLDSSYEQYF
-,TRBJ1-2,13,TRBV28,TRBD1,TGTACCAGCAGCTTGACAGGGAACTATGGCTACACCTTC,CTSSLTGNYGYTF
many,TRBJ1-5,13,TRBV7-9,TRBD1,TGTGCCAGCAGCGGGACAGGGAGCCAGCCCCAGCATTTT,CASSGTGSQPQHF
-,TRBJ2-3,15,TRBV24-1,TRBD2,TGTGCCACCAGTGAGACCGGGACTAGTATAGGTACGCAGTATTTT,CATSETGTSIGTQYF
few,TRBJ1-1,14,TRBV12-3/TRBV12-4,-,TGTGCCAGCAGTTTATCTGGGACGGGGGATGAAGCTTTCTTT,CASSLSGTGDEAFF
many,TRBJ2-3,14,TRBV7-2,TRBD1,TGTGCCAGCAGCCCCCGGACAGGGGCAGATACGCAGTATTTT,CASSPRTGADTQYF
many,TRBJ2-5,15,TRBV12-3/TRBV12-4,-,TGTGCCAGCAGTTTCGACGGGGGTAGCCAAGAGACCCAGTACTTC,CASSFDGGSQETQYF
-,TRBJ1-5,14,TRBV10-3,-,TGTGCCATCAGTGAGGTCGGAGGTGGCCAGCCCCAGCATTTT,CAISEVGGGQPQHF
many,TRBJ1-1,13,TRBV27,-,TGTGCCAGCAGTTCAGGGTTGGGGACTGAAGCTTTCTTT,CASSSGLGTEAFF